The rows below give T cell receptor beta chains drawn from one sample of a study of sequential checkpoint blockade in melanoma. Sequenced by immunoSEQ multiplex PCR; TCRdb stores in-frame clones only, minus some. The table has approximately 5,600 clones, about 32% seen once. The source was tumor tissue (inferred from file names), collected from a patient given nivolumab and ipilimumab in sequence. Source of these receptors: a human donor with melanoma. CDR3s include the opening cysteine and the closing phenylalanine or tryptophan. Each record gives: D gene, V gene, clone size, J gene, CDR3 DNA, CDR3 protein. A D gene is named only where the DNA matches it firmly. Size is omitted from some rows. Given values are once, few, many or a class for expanded clones.

>TRBD1|TRBV6-8|medium-sized|TRBJ1-1
TGTGCCATCAGTCAGTTGGGGACAGGGGGCGGCACTGAAGCTTTCTTT
CAISQLGTGGGTEAFF
>TRBD1|TRBV28|.|TRBJ1-2
TGTGCCAGCAGTTTAGGGGACAGGGGAAAGGGCTACACCTTC
CASSLGDRGKGYTF
>.|TRBV30|.|TRBJ1-2
TGTGCCTGGAGGGTGGGTTTTAACTATGGCTACACCTTC
CAWRVGFNYGYTF
>.|TRBV28|few|TRBJ2-7
TGTGCCAGCAGACACGCAGGCAGGAGTTCCTACGAGCAGTACTTC
CASRHAGRSSYEQYF
>.|TRBV30|.|TRBJ1-1
TGTGCCTGGAGGAGGGCATCCACTGAAGCTTTCTTT
CAWRRASTEAFF
>TRBD1|TRBV9|few|TRBJ1-2
TGTGCCAGCAGCGGACAGGGGCAGGGCTACACCTTC
CASSGQGQGYTF
>TRBD1|TRBV29-1|once|TRBJ2-2
TGCAGCGTACTCCGGGACAGGGGCACCGGGGAGCTGTTTTTT
CSVLRDRGTGELFF
>.|TRBV28|medium-sized|TRBJ2-5
TGTGCCAGCAGTCCCCCCCGGACAGAGATAAAGACCCAGTACTTC
CASSPPRTEIKTQYF
>.|TRBV9|few|TRBJ1-4
TGTGCCAGCAGCGTAGGTCGGCAGGCCGTGAATGAAAAACTGTTTTTT
CASSVGRQAVNEKLFF
>.|TRBV18|.|TRBJ1-1
TGTGCCAGCTCACTGTTTAACACTGAAGCTTTCTTT
CASSLFNTEAFF
>.|TRBV6-8|few|TRBJ2-3
TGTGCCAGCAGTTACAGCGCGGGGAGCACAGATACGCAGTATTTT
CASSYSAGSTDTQYF
>.|TRBV11-3|few|TRBJ1-6
TGTGCCAGCAGCTTGGCCAGCCAGGATGGGATGGCCCTCCACTTT
CASSLASQDGMALHF
>TRBD1|TRBV6-8|.|TRBJ2-7
TGTGCCAGCCGGGCCTCAGGGGGCTACGAGCAGTACTTC
CASRASGGYEQYF
>.|TRBV12-1|few|TRBJ1-1
TGTGCCAGCAGCTTAGGATTGTACACTGAAGCTTTCTTT
CASSLGLYTEAFF
>.|TRBV28|medium-sized|TRBJ2-1
TGTGCCAGCAAGGCTGAGTTCGGAGTCAATGAGCAGTTCTTC
CASKAEFGVNEQFF
>.|TRBV13|.|TRBJ1-2
TGTGCCAGCAGTGAATTAAGGGGACCCGGCTACACCTTC
CASSELRGPGYTF
>.|TRBV28|.|TRBJ2-3
TGTGCAAGCCGGGTTGGGGGGGCCGCAGATACGCAGTATTTT
CASRVGGAADTQYF
>TRBD1|TRBV5-1|.|TRBJ1-3
TGCGCCAGCAGCCCCGGGACAGGGACTGGAAACACCATATATTTT
CASSPGTGTGNTIYF
>.|TRBV28|few|TRBJ2-7
TGTGCCAGCAGTCCCACAGGGAGAAGCTCCTACGAGCAGTACTTC
CASSPTGRSSYEQYF
>.|TRBV15|.|TRBJ2-1
TGTGCCACCAGCCCTCCCGATAACTCCTACAATGAGCAGTTCTTC
CATSPPDNSYNEQFF
>.|TRBV23-1|medium-sized|TRBJ1-5
TGCGCCAGCAGTCTCCCTGATAAGCGTTGGAGCAATCAGCCCCAGCATTTT
CASSLPDKRWSNQPQHF
>.|TRBV30|.|TRBJ2-6
TGTGCCTGTAAATCTGGGGCCAACGTCCTGACTTTC
CACKSGANVLTF
>.|TRBV9|.|TRBJ2-3
TGTGCCAGCAGCGTAGCGGCAGGGGCCAGCACAGATACGCAGTATTTT
CASSVAAGASTDTQYF
>.|TRBV5-1|.|TRBJ2-2
TGCGCCAGCAGCTTTGAGGACGCGAACACCGGGGAGCTGTTTTTT
CASSFEDANTGELFF
>.|TRBV15|few|TRBJ1-5
TGTGCCACCAGCAGAGAAATGACAGTCCCCTTCAATCAGCCCCAGCATTTT
CATSREMTVPFNQPQHF
>.|TRBV5-1|.|TRBJ2-3
TGCGCCAGCAGCGAGGGACATACTACAGATACGCAGTATTTT
CASSEGHTTDTQYF